This record looks at one TCR beta chain sequence and its context. Its antigen is undetermined. Given a much more abundant clone one base away, this may be a read error. J lost 9 bases, V lost 5 bases, and 15 bases had no gene match. This CDR3 comprises 16 residues. The lymph nodes were axillary draining lymph nodes from breast cancer patients. TCRdb reprocessed the multiplex PCR reads via MiXCR and lists one record per CDR3 protein. The table lists 150,000 to 200,000 distinct CDR3 sequences, roughly a third of them singletons. These data belong to a study of breast tumors, draining lymph nodes, adjacent tissues. General study results and limits: Data fit most tumor T cells coming from lymph node, expanding in tumor. Tumor TCR diversity was below lymph nodes but above nontumor tissue. Compared with basal-like, luminal-like tumors shared significantly more repertoire with nontumor tissue.

The sample consisted of axillary lymph node tissue. This TCR was sampled from a female donor with breast cancer. Some clones in this sample may be carry-over from other donors' samples. The rearrangement joins TRBV12-3 or TRBV12-4 to TRBJ2-5; 10 nucleotides agree with TRBD1. The CDR3 protein is CASSPYRTGGGEAQYF. For the CDR3, the DNA is TGTGCCAGCAGTCCCTATAGGACAGGGGGAGGGGAGGCCCAGTACTTC.